The next 22 T cell receptor beta chains were all read from a single sample in a study of T cells in women clearing cervical HPV infection. Repertoires were generated with immunoSEQ multiplex PCR, while TCRdb's copy carries only in-frame clones and drops some. In total, the table holds tens of thousands of clones. Specimen: blood buffy coat. All receptors come from a woman between 18 and 70 years old with a cervical HPV16 infection that either progressed to CIN3+ or cleared (not recorded which).

Notes on this clone: The CDR3 is cut off 3 residues early in the read; its end comes from the germline J gene. This rearrangement joins TRBV6-2 or TRBV6-3 to TRBJ2-3; TRBD2 matches 7 bases. This CDR3 has 16 residues. Germline-derived CDR1 and CDR2 are MNHEY and SVGEGT. V was clipped by 6 bases and J by 4 bases; unmatched bases: 13. The CDR3 here is CASRLSSGPRADTQYF. The part of the CDR3 DNA that was read is TGTGCCAGCAGACTATCTAGCGGCCCCCGGGCAGATACG.

Points on this clone: Read data end 3 residues before the CDR3 end; the end is taken from the germline J gene. The genes are TRBV5-1 and TRBJ2-3; 10 bases align to TRBD2. The ends lost 5 bases at V and 2 bases at J; junction bases unmatched: 11. Looked up from germline, CDR1 is SGHRS and CDR2 is YFSETQ. This CDR3 is built from 17 residues. The chain's CDR3 is CASRLLPGLAITDTQYF. Partial CDR3 DNA: TGCGCCAGCAGGCTATTACCGGGACTAGCGATCACAGATACG.

For this clone: At one end the junction does not follow the germline gene, possibly because of a read error. Read data end 3 residues before the CDR3 end; the end is taken from the germline J gene. J is TRBJ2-7 and V is TRBV4-2; D remains unclear. From germline, CDR1 is LGHNA and CDR2 YNFKEQ. CDR3 length equals 15 residues. CDR3 in amino acids: CASSQDLSRRNEQYF. The sequenced CDR3 bases are TGCGCCAGCAGCCAAGATCTATCGCGGCGGAACGAG.

About this clone: The read ends 3 residues shy of where the CDR3 ends; the end is completed using the germline J gene. The chain links TRBV11-2 to TRBJ2-4; D might be TRBD2 (5 bases). This CDR3 spans 13 amino acids. Germline loops: CDR1 SGHAT, CDR2 FQNNGV. The CDR3 loop is CASSGQRAYDQYF. The DNA read from the CDR3 is TGTGCCAGCAGCGGCCAGAGGGCCTACGAT.

The CDR3 spells CASSRLVYEQYF. The DNA read from the CDR3 is TGTGCCAGCAGCCGACTGGTCTACGAG. This chain uses TRBV14 with TRBJ2-7; D not resolved. Read sequence stops 3 residues before the CDR3 end, and the germline J gene provides the missing end. The CDR3 covers 12 residues. V lost 4 bases and J lost 3, with 7 bases in between. CDR1 SGHDN and CDR2 FVKESK come from the germline V gene.

On this clone: Read coverage stops 3 residues before the CDR3 terminus; the germline J gene supplies the remainder. The gene calls are TRBV2 and TRBJ2-2, with D tentatively TRBD2 (6 bases). The length of the CDR3 is 14 residues. Germline loops: CDR1 SNHLY, CDR2 FYNNEI. V shed 6 bases and J shed 6 bases, with 14 bases lying between them. The CDR3 loop reads CASRLAVSSGELFF. The CDR3 DNA, read in part, is TGTGCCAGCAGGTTAGCGGTGAGCTCCGGGGAG.

On this clone itself: The read ends 3 residues shy of where the CDR3 ends; the end is completed using the germline J gene. The chain has TRBV30 and TRBJ2-7; 7 bases align to TRBD1. The CDR3 consists of 17 residues. V gave up 2 bases and J gave up 5 bases; unmatched junction bases: 18. Germline-derived CDR1 and CDR2 are GTSNPN and SVGIG (reference sequence). Incomplete CDR3 DNA: TGTGCCTGGAGTTCCTCCACACAGGGGTGGTCTTGGAACGAG. Its translation is CAWSSSTQGWSWNE. The full CDR3 protein is CAWSSSTQGWSWNEQYF.

Notes on this clone: Sequencing ends 3 residues short of the CDR3 end; the germline J gene provides the rest. The chain combines TRBV11-2 with TRBJ1-1; D not certain. The germline gives CDR1 SGHAT, CDR2 FQNNGV. The CDR3 totals 14 residues. V was trimmed by 5 bases and J by 1 base, leaving 11 bases between them. Incomplete CDR3 DNA: TGTGCCAGCAGCATGAGCTACAGGAACACTGAA. It codes for CASSMSYRNTE. In full, the CDR3 reads CASSMSYRNTEAFF.

To note about this clone: From the germline J gene comes the end of the CDR3, since the read stops 3 residues before it. The chain joins TRBV28 to TRBJ2-7; 8 bases fit TRBD2. The V gene end was trimmed by 6 bases and the J gene end by 0 bases; junction bases not matched to a gene: 10. This CDR3 contains 16 residues. The V gene's germline CDR1 is MDHEN and CDR2 SYDVKM. Partial CDR3 DNA: TGTGCCAGCAGCCGCCCCTTAGCGGGGAGCTCCTACGAG. This sequence encodes CASSRPLAGSSYE. The full CDR3 protein is CASSRPLAGSSYEQYF.

In regard to this clone: Sequencing ends 3 residues short of the CDR3 end; the germline J gene provides the rest. The V call is TRBV19, the J call TRBJ1-2, with D maybe TRBD1 (5 bases). V was pared by 6 bases and J by 5 bases, with 10 bases between. This CDR3 spans 12 amino acids. Germline loops: CDR1 LNHDA, CDR2 SQIVND (reference sequence). The CDR3 region is CASRGGVYGYTF. Incomplete CDR3 DNA: TGTGCCAGTAGGGGGGGGGTTTATGGC.

As for this clone: The CDR3 end falls 3 residues outside the read, so it is completed with the germline J gene. The V gene is TRBV6-1, the J gene TRBJ2-7, with D uncertain. Germline V CDR1 and CDR2: MNHNS, SASEGT. The CDR3 length is 13 residues. The V end was cut by 4 bases, the J end by 3 bases, with 10 bases between. The CDR3 bases that were read are TGTGCCAGCAGTGCCGAAGCGCACTACGAG. Translation gives CASSAEAHYE. In full, the CDR3 reads CASSAEAHYEQYF.

The DNA read from the CDR3 is TGTGCCAGCAGCTTATCTGGGGCAGATACC. It encodes CASSLSGADT. The entire CDR3 sequence reads CASSLSGADTYTF. This chain links TRBV7-9 with TRBJ1-2; perhaps TRBD1 as D (5 bases). The read is 3 residues too short to cover the CDR3 end, so that end is filled in from the germline J gene. The CDR3 extends over 13 amino acids. Germline loops: CDR1 SEHNR, CDR2 FQNEAQ (reference sequence). The whole variable domain, filled in from reference TRBV7-9 and TRBJ1-2, reads DTGVSQNPRHKITKRGQNVTFRCDPISEHNRLYWYRQTLGQGPEFLTYFQNEAQLEKSRLLSDRFSAERPKGSFSTLEIQRTEQGDSAMYLCASSLSGADTYTFGSGTRLTVV.

Turning to this clone: Coverage ceases 3 residues before the CDR3 finishes, and the germline J gene fills in the end. The V call is TRBV7-3, the J call TRBJ2-2, with D unresolved. V lost 7 bases, J lost 4 bases, and 16 bases lay in between. The CDR3 totals 15 residues. Germline assignment: CDR1 SGHTA and CDR2 FQGTGA. This chain's CDR3 is CASTPGGSSTGELFF. The part of the CDR3 DNA that was read is TGTGCCAGCACCCCTGGTGGCTCTTCCACCGGGGAG.

About this clone: The DNA ends 3 residues before the CDR3 does, and the rest of the CDR3 is filled in from the germline J gene. The chain recombines TRBV18 with TRBJ1-1; D may be TRBD1 (6 bases). Germline loops: CDR1 KGHSH, CDR2 LQKENI. CDR3 length equals 15 residues. Trimming removed 3 bases at V and 0 bases at J, with 11 bases between. Partial CDR3 DNA: TGTGCCAGCTCACCTGGACAGTTTATGAACACTGAA. Translating it yields CASSPGQFMNTE. The full CDR3 protein is CASSPGQFMNTEAFF.

A note on this clone: Sequencing ends 3 residues short of the CDR3 end; the germline J gene provides the rest. The chain links TRBV10-3 to TRBJ1-1; the D gene is possibly TRBD1 (6 bases). V was trimmed by 7 bases and J by 7 bases, leaving 34 bases between them. This CDR3 has 19 amino acids. Per the germline V gene, CDR1 is ENHRY and CDR2 is SYGVKD. Here the CDR3 reads CAITYGSYRDRSAPLEAFF. The DNA read from the CDR3 is TGTGCCATCACGTACGGATCCTACAGGGATCGGAGCGCCCCTCTTGAA.

Details on this clone: From the germline J gene comes the end of the CDR3, since the read stops 3 residues before it. V and J are TRBV6-2 or TRBV6-3 and TRBJ1-1; TRBD1 aligns across 7 bases. This CDR3 has 14 amino acids. Per germline, CDR1 MNHEY and CDR2 SVGEGT. With 6 bases clipped from V and 0 bases from J, the junction kept 4 bases outside the gene matches. The chain's CDR3 is CASRETGMNTEAFF. The DNA read from the CDR3 is TGTGCCAGCAGAGAGACAGGGATGAACACTGAA.

Worth noting for this clone: Read coverage stops 3 residues before the CDR3 terminus; the germline J gene supplies the remainder. The chain combines TRBV2 with TRBJ2-7; D could derive from TRBD1 or TRBD2 (5 bases each). Germline-derived CDR1 and CDR2 are SNHLY and FYNNEI. The V end lost 3 bases, the J end lost 3 bases, and 12 bases lay between the germline ends. The CDR3 covers 14 residues. The DNA read from the CDR3 is TGTGCCAGCAGTGATCCCGAGGGGATCTACGAG. Translation: CASSDPEGIYE. The whole CDR3 sequence reads CASSDPEGIYEQYF. Variable domain in full (rest from reference TRBV2 and TRBJ2-7): EPEVTQTPSHQVTQMGQEVILRCVPISNHLYFYWYRQILGQKVEFLVSFYNNEISEKSEIFDDQFSVERPDGSNFTLKIRSTKLEDSAMYFCASSDPEGIYEQYFGPGTRLTVT.

As regards this clone: The observed sequence ends 3 residues before the CDR3 terminus, with the missing tail filled in from the germline J gene. The chain carries TRBV7-3 and TRBJ1-3, with 7 bases fitting TRBD1. V gave up 6 bases and J gave up 3 bases; unmatched junction bases: 2. Germline V gene data show CDR1 as SGHTA and CDR2 as FQGTGA. The CDR3 loop spans 13 amino acids. CDR3 sequence: CASSRDSGNTIYF. The CDR3 DNA, read in part, is TGTGCCAGCAGTCGGGACAGTGGAAACACC.

Of note for this clone: The observed sequence ends 3 residues before the CDR3 terminus, with the missing tail filled in from the germline J gene. The rearrangement joins TRBV6-4 to TRBJ2-1; 8 nucleotides line up with TRBD2. Losses at the gene ends were 10 bases for V and 2 bases for J; bases not matched to a gene: 4. The CDR3 covers 13 residues. Germline V CDR1 and CDR2: MRHNA, SNTAGT. The part of the CDR3 DNA that was read is TGTGCCACCGCCGGGGGGGCCTACAATGAG. Translated, it gives CATAGGAYNE. From start to end, the CDR3 is CATAGGAYNEQFF.

As concerns this clone: The read ends 3 residues early relative to the CDR3; the germline J gene fills the gap. V gene TRBV7-6 combines with J gene TRBJ2-7; D ambiguous. The V gene's germline CDR1 is SGHVS and CDR2 FNYEAQ. Trimming stripped 3 bases from V and 6 bases from J, with 6 bases between. This CDR3 is 11 amino acids long. CDR3 in amino acids: CASSLSSEQYF. Incomplete CDR3 DNA: TGTGCCAGCAGCTTGAGCTCCGAG.

Regarding this clone: The junction departs from the called germline gene at one end, perhaps through a read error. With the read ending 3 residues before the CDR3 end, the germline J gene is used to fill in that end. Other DNA sequences in the same sample also yield this CDR3. The chain recombines TRBV18 with TRBJ1-3; TRBD1 is a possible D gene (6 bases). CDR1 and CDR2 (germline): KGHSH, LQKENI. The CDR3 length is 15 residues. The covered CDR3 bases are TGTGCCAGCTCACCACCCACAGGGTTGGGAAACACA. Translated, it gives CASSPPTGLGNT. The entire CDR3 reads CASSPPTGLGNTIYF.

Of note for this clone: Read coverage stops 3 residues before the CDR3 terminus; the germline J gene supplies the remainder. The chain uses TRBV18 and TRBJ2-3, with unresolved D. This CDR3 region has 15 residues. Germline assignment: CDR1 KGHSH and CDR2 LQKENI. Between the trimmed V and J ends, which lost 2 bases and 2 bases, there was a span of 11 bases. This CDR3 is CASSPRPKNTDTQYF. CDR3 DNA (partial): TGTGCCAGCTCACCAAGGCCAAAAAACACAGATACG.